A selection of T cell receptor beta chains follows, all from one sample in a study of T cell responses to AZD1222 COVID-19 vaccine. The assay was immunoSEQ multiplex PCR, and TCRdb's table has in-frame clones only and misses some. The sample lists 150,000 to 200,000 clones, around 93% occurring once. The material sequenced was peripheral blood, taken on day 0 of AZD1222 vaccination. These receptors were collected from an adult in good health. CDR3s include the opening cysteine and the closing phenylalanine or tryptophan. D genes are given only for firm matches. The size of a clone is reported for some rows only, either as once, few or many, or as a class for expanded clones.

d_gene	abundance	j_gene	v_gene	CDR3aa	CDR3nt
NA	NA	TRBJ1-4	TRBV4-1	CASSPIGYSGEKLFF	TGCGCCAGCAGCCCTATAGGGTATTCAGGCGAAAAACTGTTTTTT
TRBD2	few	TRBJ2-7	TRBV2	CASRPSAGAHYEQYF	TGTGCCAGCAGACCCTCAGCGGGAGCTCACTACGAGCAGTACTTC
NA	once	TRBJ2-5	TRBV5-1	CASSSSGAGQETQYF	TGCGCCAGCAGCTCGTCGGGTGCAGGGCAAGAGACCCAGTACTTC
NA	NA	TRBJ2-7	TRBV10-1	CASRPGMGSYEQYF	TGCGCCAGCAGGCCCGGGATGGGGTCCTACGAGCAGTACTTC
NA	NA	TRBJ2-7	TRBV11-2	CASSPAGEQYF	TGTGCCAGCAGCCCCGCCGGCGAGCAGTACTTC
TRBD1	NA	TRBJ2-7	TRBV6-5	CASSYEHRGQFYEQYF	TGTGCCAGCAGTTACGAGCACAGGGGACAGTTCTACGAGCAGTACTTC
TRBD1	few	TRBJ1-5	TRBV4-1	CASSQGGQGPLYQPQHF	TGCGCCAGCAGCCAAGGGGGACAGGGCCCACTTTATCAGCCCCAGCATTTT
TRBD1	NA	TRBJ1-5	TRBV6-1	CASSDDTGGNQPQHF	TGTGCCAGCAGTGACGATACAGGGGGCAATCAGCCCCAGCATTTT
TRBD1	NA	TRBJ2-5	TRBV15	CATSRVFGTVQETQYF	TGTGCCACCAGCAGGGTTTTCGGGACAGTCCAAGAGACCCAGTACTTC
NA	NA	TRBJ1-1	TRBV28	CASSLTGPWVAFF	TGTGCCAGCAGTTTAACTGGCCCCTGGGTAGCTTTCTTT
TRBD2	NA	TRBJ2-7	TRBV24-1	CATSSPGGDEQYF	TGTGCCACCTCCTCACCGGGGGGGGACGAGCAGTACTTC
NA	NA	TRBJ1-2	TRBV27	CASSLYGGRVGGYTF	TGTGCCAGCAGTTTATATGGGGGCAGGGTGGGTGGCTACACCTTC
TRBD1	NA	TRBJ1-5	TRBV15	CATSPRTGAGNQPQHF	TGTGCCACCAGCCCTCGGACAGGGGCAGGCAATCAGCCCCAGCATTTT
NA	NA	TRBJ1-2	TRBV6-2/TRBV6-3	CASSYGPDTIENGYTF	TGTGCCAGCAGTTACGGGCCCGATACAATAGAAAATGGCTACACCTTC
TRBD1	NA	TRBJ1-2	TRBV2	CASSTQGQGASGYTF	TGTGCCAGCAGTACCCAAGGACAGGGGGCTAGTGGCTACACCTTC
TRBD1	few	TRBJ1-2	TRBV24-1	CATRSNRGFYGYTF	TGTGCCACCAGGTCCAACAGGGGCTTTTATGGCTACACCTTC
NA	NA	TRBJ2-3	TRBV27	CASSLSWGGGADTQYF	TGTGCCAGCAGTTTATCCTGGGGAGGGGGCGCAGATACGCAGTATTTT
TRBD1	NA	TRBJ1-5	TRBV6-2/TRBV6-3	CASSYTTGDYSNQPQHF	TGTGCCAGCAGTTACACCACAGGGGACTATAGCAATCAGCCCCAGCATTTT
NA	NA	TRBJ2-7	TRBV6-5	CASSPRTYEQYF	TGTGCCAGCAGTCCCCGAACCTACGAGCAGTACTTC
NA	NA	TRBJ1-2	TRBV28	CASSLGVSGYTF	TGTGCCAGCAGTTTAGGGGTGTCTGGCTACACCTTC
NA	once	TRBJ1-2	TRBV11-2	CASSPYRGDYGYTF	TGTGCCAGCAGCCCCTATAGGGGTGACTATGGCTACACCTTC
TRBD2	NA	TRBJ2-5	TRBV7-2	CASSLGRGETQYF	TGTGCCAGCAGCTTAGGGCGGGGGGAGACCCAGTACTTC
NA	NA	TRBJ1-1	TRBV6-5	CASIPERGEAFF	TGTGCTAGCATTCCCGAGAGAGGTGAAGCTTTCTTT
TRBD1	NA	TRBJ2-3	TRBV29-1	CSTFEDPPTGADTQYF	TGCAGCACTTTTGAAGATCCCCCGACAGGGGCAGATACGCAGTATTTT
NA	NA	TRBJ1-3	TRBV6-5	CASSYSVGSGNTIYF	TGTGCCAGCAGTTACTCGGTTGGCTCTGGAAACACCATATATTTT
NA	NA	TRBJ1-1	TRBV7-9	CASSSQGIEAFF	TGTGCCAGCAGCTCTCAGGGGATTGAAGCTTTCTTT
TRBD2	NA	TRBJ2-1	TRBV30	CAWTRRRGGYNEQFF	TGTGCCTGGACCCGAAGGCGGGGGGGTTACAATGAGCAGTTCTTC
NA	NA	TRBJ2-1	TRBV4-2	CASSQKAGTLANNEQFF	TGTGCCAGCAGCCAAAAAGCAGGAACCTTAGCGAACAATGAGCAGTTCTTC
NA	NA	TRBJ1-2	TRBV28	CASSLKQGLRSYGYTF	TGTGCCAGCAGTTTAAAGCAGGGCCTAAGAAGCTATGGCTACACCTTC
TRBD1	once	TRBJ1-2	TRBV12-3/TRBV12-4	CASRPDRVYGYTF	TGTGCCAGCAGACCCGACAGGGTTTATGGCTACACCTTC
NA	NA	TRBJ1-3	TRBV19	CASSGSSGNTIYF	TGTGCCAGTAGTGGGTCCTCTGGAAACACCATATATTTT
TRBD1	NA	TRBJ1-1	TRBV6-2/TRBV6-3	CASSYSDRGANTEAFF	TGTGCCAGCAGTTACTCGGACAGGGGAGCGAACACTGAAGCTTTCTTT
NA	NA	TRBJ1-1	TRBV19	CASSIESRTDTEAFF	TGTGCCAGTAGTATCGAATCGAGGACAGACACTGAAGCTTTCTTT
NA	NA	TRBJ1-1	TRBV14	CASSQDLWTGHSGAFF	TGTGCCAGCAGCCAAGATCTATGGACCGGACACTCGGGAGCTTTCTTT
NA	NA	TRBJ2-7	TRBV28	CASSFSQGTYEQYF	TGTGCCAGCAGTTTTTCCCAGGGAACCTACGAGCAGTACTTC
NA	NA	TRBJ2-5	TRBV18	CASSPVTTGVEGKETQYF	TGTGCCAGCTCACCCGTAACCACAGGGGTGGAGGGAAAAGAGACCCAGTACTTC
TRBD2	NA	TRBJ2-1	TRBV6-5	CASSYTGTSGSDEQFF	TGTGCCAGCAGTTACACCGGGACTAGCGGGAGCGATGAGCAGTTCTTC
NA	NA	TRBJ2-1	TRBV2	CASSEAGQVYNEQFF	TGTGCCAGCAGTGAGGCCGGCCAGGTCTACAATGAGCAGTTCTTC
NA	NA	TRBJ1-2	TRBV15	CATSRGAGARGYGYTF	TGTGCCACCAGCAGAGGGGCAGGGGCGCGAGGCTATGGCTACACCTTC
NA	once	TRBJ1-1	TRBV29-1	CSVQGWVTEAFF	TGCAGCGTCCAAGGGTGGGTCACTGAAGCTTTCTTT
NA	NA	TRBJ2-3	TRBV18	CASSPYSVSDTQYF	NA
NA	NA	TRBJ1-5	TRBV5-6	CASSLRQGLYSNQPQHF	TGTGCCAGCAGCTTAAGGCAGGGCCTTTATAGCAATCAGCCCCAGCATTTT
NA	NA	TRBJ1-5	TRBV6-2/TRBV6-3	CASSYILGSQPQHF	TGTGCCAGCAGTTATATATTAGGGAGTCAGCCCCAGCATTTT
NA	NA	TRBJ2-7	TRBV5-6	CASSLGQYF	TGTGCCAGCAGTCTGGGGCAGTACTTC
TRBD2	once	TRBJ2-3	TRBV29-1	CSVDNSGRARTDTQYF	TGCAGCGTTGACAATAGCGGGAGGGCCCGGACAGATACGCAGTATTTT
NA	NA	TRBJ1-1	TRBV12-3/TRBV12-4	CASSFGLTEAFF	TGTGCCAGCAGTTTTGGGCTCACTGAAGCTTTCTTT
NA	NA	TRBJ2-2	TRBV5-5	CASSLSPLGRANTGELFF	TGTGCCAGCAGCCTGTCCCCCCTGGGGCGGGCGAACACCGGGGAGCTGTTTTTT
NA	NA	TRBJ1-5	TRBV6-5	CASSYTRTEPQHF	TGTGCCAGCAGTTATACGCGGACCGAGCCCCAGCATTTT